These 8 T cell receptor beta chains were sequenced from one sample in a study of cytotoxic CD8 clonotypes in ibrutinib-treated CLL (dated by TCRdb to the early 2020s). Library construction relied on the immunoSEQ multiplex PCR assay. This is the immuneACCESS table as TCRdb keeps it, with only in-frame sequences that have V and J called. A part of the clones is gone; compared with another copy, unresolved V genes explain less than half, and the rest is unexplained. The sample records 55,000 to 60,000 clones, 50% to 60% of which are singletons. Roughly a quarter of the sample belongs to the ten largest clones. According to the study, the label for this sample's time point signals: progressive disease on ibrutinib. Sequenced here: PBMCs, sampled at disease progression, from a patient treated with ibrutinib. The origin of the receptors is a human donor with chronic lymphocytic leukemia.

As concerns this clone: Other nucleotide sequences in the sample specify the same CDR3. The chain couples TRBV11-2 to TRBJ2-7, with D possibly matching TRBD2 (6 bases). Deletions cut 8 bases from V and 1 base from J, with 12 bases between. This CDR3 has 13 residues. Germline CDR1 reads SGHAT; CDR2 reads FQNNGV. This CDR3 is CASSRERSYEQYF. CDR3 in DNA: TGTGCCAGCTCCCGGGAGAGATCCTACGAGCAGTACTTC.

The chain employs TRBV18 and TRBJ1-3; the D is unclear. Deletions cut 3 bases from V and 1 base from J, with 13 bases between. CDR3 length: 16 residues. Per germline, CDR1 KGHSH and CDR2 LQKENI. The CDR3 sequence is CASSPTTDGSGNTIYF. Written as DNA, the CDR3 is TGTGCCAGCTCACCGACAACTGACGGATCTGGAAACACCATATATTTT. Variable domain in full (rest from reference TRBV18 and TRBJ1-3): NAGVMQNPRHLVRRRGQEARLRCSPMKGHSHVYWYRQLPEEGLKFMVYLQKENIIDESGMPKERFSAEFPKEGPSILRIQQVVRGDSAAYFCASSPTTDGSGNTIYFGEGSWLTVV.

The CDR3 here is CASSHRLAGLTDTQYF. CDR3 sequence (DNA): TGTGCCAGCAGCCATCGACTAGCGGGATTGACAGATACGCAGTATTTT. J is TRBJ2-3 and V is TRBV5-5; 11 bases map to TRBD2. Germline CDR1 reads SGHKS; CDR2 reads YYEKEE (reference sequence). Trimming at V came to 4 bases and at J to 3 bases, leaving 7 bases not matched to a gene. The CDR3 totals 16 residues.

V is TRBV11-2 and J is TRBJ2-7; the D is unclear. Trimming removed 5 bases at V and 4 bases at J, with 12 bases between. Germline V gene data show CDR1 as SGHAT and CDR2 as FQNNGV. This CDR3 spans 13 amino acids. The CDR3 coding sequence is TGTGCCAGCAGCCCCGGGTCTATATACGAGCAGTACTTC. This translates into CASSPGSIYEQYF.

The chain links TRBV6-1 to TRBJ1-5; D may be TRBD1 (5 bases). The germline gives CDR1 MNHNS, CDR2 SASEGT. The V gene lost 6 bases and the J gene lost 5 bases, with 8 bases spanning the gap. The CDR3 is made up of 12 amino acids. CDR3 region: CASRQGYQPQHF. The CDR3 DNA reads TGTGCCAGCAGGCAGGGTTATCAGCCCCAGCATTTT.

The J gene is TRBJ2-2, the V gene TRBV4-1, with TRBD1 matching over 9 bases. CDR1 is MGHRA and CDR2 is YSYEKL in the germline V gene. J lost 4 bases, V lost 3 bases, and 6 bases had no gene match. The CDR3 spans 16 residues. The CDR3 DNA sequence: TGCGCCAGCAGCCAGAGAACAGGGGGCGGCACCGGGGAGCTGTTTTTT. This gives the protein CASSQRTGGGTGELFF.

This clone was seen repeatedly, ten times or more. The chain combines TRBV28 with TRBJ1-2; 9 nucleotides align to TRBD1. There are 19 residues in the CDR3. Germline lookup yields CDR1 MDHEN and CDR2 SYDVKM. V dropped 2 bases and J dropped 3; count of bases not matched to a gene: 16. The CDR3 region is CASSLGLIWTGEDDYGYTF. In DNA, the CDR3 is TGTGCCAGCAGTTTAGGCCTAATTTGGACAGGGGAGGATGACTATGGCTACACCTTC.

The chain joins TRBV5-8 to TRBJ1-4, with 9 bases matching TRBD1. This CDR3 is 13 amino acids long. CDR1 SGHTS and CDR2 YDEGEE come from the germline V gene. The V and J ends lost 5 bases and 11 bases, in that order; junction bases with no gene match: 7. The CDR3 loop reads CASSLRQGDKLFF. Written as DNA, the CDR3 is TGTGCCAGCAGTCTCAGACAGGGGGACAAACTGTTTTTT.